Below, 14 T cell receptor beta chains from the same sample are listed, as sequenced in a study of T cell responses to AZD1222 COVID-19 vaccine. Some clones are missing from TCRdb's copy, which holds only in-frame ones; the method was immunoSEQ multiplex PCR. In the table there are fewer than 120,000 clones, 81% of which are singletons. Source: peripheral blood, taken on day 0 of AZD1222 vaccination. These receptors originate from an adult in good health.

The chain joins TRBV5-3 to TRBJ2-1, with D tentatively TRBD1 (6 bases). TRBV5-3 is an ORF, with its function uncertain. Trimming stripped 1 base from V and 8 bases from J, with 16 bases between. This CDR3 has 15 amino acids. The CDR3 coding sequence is TGTGCCAGAAGCTTGCGACAGGTCGGGGAGTATGAGCAGTTCTTC. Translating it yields CARSLRQVGEYEQFF.

The chain's CDR3 is CASSLRGANEKLFF. The DNA for the CDR3 is TGTGCCAGCAGCTTACGGGGGGCTAATGAAAAACTGTTTTTT. V usage is TRBV7-8 and J usage is TRBJ1-4; possibly TRBD1 for D (5 bases). The length of the CDR3 is 14 residues. V was cut by 2 bases and J by 3 bases, with 7 bases left in between. Germline CDR1 and CDR2: SGHVS and FQNEAQ.

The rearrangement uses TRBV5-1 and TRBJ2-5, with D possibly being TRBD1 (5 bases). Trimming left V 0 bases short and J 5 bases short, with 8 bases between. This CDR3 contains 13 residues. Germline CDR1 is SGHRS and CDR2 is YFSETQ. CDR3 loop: CASSLGPGETQYF. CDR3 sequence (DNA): TGCGCCAGCAGCTTGGGGCCAGGGGAGACCCAGTACTTC. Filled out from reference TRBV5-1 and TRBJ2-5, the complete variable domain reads KAGVTQTPRYLIKTRGQQVTLSCSPISGHRSVSWYQQTPGQGLQFLFEYFSETQRNKGNFPGRFSGRQFSNSRSEMNVSTLELGDSALYLCASSLGPGETQYFGPGTRLLVL.

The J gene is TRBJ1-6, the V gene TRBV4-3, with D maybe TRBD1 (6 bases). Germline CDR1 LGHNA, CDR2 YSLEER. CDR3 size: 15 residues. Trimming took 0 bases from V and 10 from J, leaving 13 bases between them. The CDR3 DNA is TGCGCCAGCAGCCAAGATAGGTACAGGGCCTCACCCCTCCACTTT. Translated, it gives CASSQDRYRASPLHF.

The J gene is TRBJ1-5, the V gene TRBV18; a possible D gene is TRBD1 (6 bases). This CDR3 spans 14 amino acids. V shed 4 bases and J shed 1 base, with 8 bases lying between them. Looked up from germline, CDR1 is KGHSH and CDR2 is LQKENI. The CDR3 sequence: CASSRGQSNQPQHF. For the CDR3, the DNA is TGTGCCAGCTCACGCGGACAGAGCAATCAGCCCCAGCATTTT.

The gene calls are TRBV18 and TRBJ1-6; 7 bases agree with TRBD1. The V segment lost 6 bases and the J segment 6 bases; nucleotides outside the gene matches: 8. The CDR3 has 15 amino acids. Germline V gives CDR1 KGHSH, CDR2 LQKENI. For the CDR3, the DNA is TGTGCCAGCTCCCCGCAAGACAGGGCTAATTCACCCCTCCACTTT. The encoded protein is CASSPQDRANSPLHF.

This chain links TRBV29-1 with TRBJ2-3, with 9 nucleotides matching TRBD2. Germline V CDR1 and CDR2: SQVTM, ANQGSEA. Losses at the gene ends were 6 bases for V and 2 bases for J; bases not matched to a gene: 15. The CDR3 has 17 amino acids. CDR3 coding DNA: TGCAGCGTCCCAGGTGGAAGCGGGGGGTCCTTCACAGATACGCAGTATTTT. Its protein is CSVPGGSGGSFTDTQYF.

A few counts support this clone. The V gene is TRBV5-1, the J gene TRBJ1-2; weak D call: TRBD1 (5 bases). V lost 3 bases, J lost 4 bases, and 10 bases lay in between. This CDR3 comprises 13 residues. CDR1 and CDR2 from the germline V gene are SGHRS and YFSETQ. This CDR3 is CASSSRDAYGYTF. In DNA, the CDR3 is TGCGCCAGCAGCTCCAGGGACGCCTATGGCTACACCTTC.

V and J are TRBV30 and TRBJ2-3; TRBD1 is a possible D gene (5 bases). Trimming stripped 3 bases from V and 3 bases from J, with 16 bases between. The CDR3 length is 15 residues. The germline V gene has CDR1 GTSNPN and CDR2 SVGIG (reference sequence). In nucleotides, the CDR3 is TGTGCCTGGAGCTCAGACAGCTTAGCAACAGATACGCAGTATTTT. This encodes CAWSSDSLATDTQYF.

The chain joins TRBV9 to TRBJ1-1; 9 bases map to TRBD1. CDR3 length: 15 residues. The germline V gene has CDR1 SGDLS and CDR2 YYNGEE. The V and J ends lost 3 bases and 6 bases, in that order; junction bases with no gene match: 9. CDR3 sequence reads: CASSDRQGVGAEAFF. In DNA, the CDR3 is TGTGCCAGCAGCGACCGACAGGGGGTCGGCGCTGAAGCTTTCTTT.

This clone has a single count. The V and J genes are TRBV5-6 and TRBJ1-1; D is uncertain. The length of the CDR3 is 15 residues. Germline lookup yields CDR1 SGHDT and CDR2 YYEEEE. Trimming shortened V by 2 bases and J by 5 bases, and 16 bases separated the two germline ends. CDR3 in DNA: TGTGCCAGCAGCTTCGTACGGACGGAAGTAACTGAAGCTTTCTTT. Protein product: CASSFVRTEVTEAFF.

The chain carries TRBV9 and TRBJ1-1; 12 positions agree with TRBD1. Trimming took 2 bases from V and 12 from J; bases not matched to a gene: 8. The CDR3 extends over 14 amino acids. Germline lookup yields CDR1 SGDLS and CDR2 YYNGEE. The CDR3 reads CASSVTGTGGRSFF. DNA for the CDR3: TGTGCCAGCAGCGTGACCGGGACAGGGGGCCGATCTTTCTTT.

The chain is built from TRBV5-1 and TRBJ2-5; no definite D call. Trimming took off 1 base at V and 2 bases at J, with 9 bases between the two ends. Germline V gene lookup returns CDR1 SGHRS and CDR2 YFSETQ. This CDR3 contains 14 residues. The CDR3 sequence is CASSLLAGQETQYF. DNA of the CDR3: TGCGCCAGCAGCTTGCTTGCTGGACAAGAGACCCAGTACTTC.

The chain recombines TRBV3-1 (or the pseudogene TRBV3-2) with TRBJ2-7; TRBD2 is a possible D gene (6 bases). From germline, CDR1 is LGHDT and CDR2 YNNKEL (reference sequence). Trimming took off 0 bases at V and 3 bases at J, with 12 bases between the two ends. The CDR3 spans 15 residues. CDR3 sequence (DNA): TGTGCCAGCAGCCAAGATGTCGGGAGTCTCTACGAGCAGTACTTC. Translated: CASSQDVGSLYEQYF.